The 29 T cell receptor beta chains presented below share a single source sample, sequenced in a study of T cell repertoires in cytomegalovirus infection (dated 2019 in TCRdb). No antigen has been assigned to these receptors. In the paper's terms, the treatment or condition label means: in vitro stimulation with specific CMV peptide epitopes to enrich CMV-specific T cells. This sample was sequenced with an Illumina HiSeq 1500. The public sequencing data were trimmed at Q25 with fastp and processed into clonotypes with MiXCR by TCRdb, which kept only in-frame beta chains. Here each entry gathers all rows of one CDR3 protein and keeps the most common genes and DNA. This sample holds approximately 280,000 distinct CDR3 sequences; under 25% were observed only once. Roughly 19% of the sample is taken by the ten largest. The material was cultured PBMCs, obtained from culture after CMV antigen stimulation. The receptors here all came from a human donor in good health (CMV status not recorded). Some clones in this sample may be carry-over from other donors' samples.

V gene TRBV7-9 combines with J gene TRBJ2-2; 8 bases line up with TRBD2. CDR3 size: 14 residues. J was trimmed by 7 bases and V by 6 bases; bases with no gene match: 7. CDR1 and CDR2 from the germline V gene are SEHNR and FQNEAQ (reference sequence). DNA of the CDR3: TGTGCCAGCAGTTGGACTAGCTTTGGCGGGGAGCTGTTTTTT. This gives the protein CASSWTSFGGELFF.

The chain recombines TRBV2 with TRBJ1-1; 7 bases map to TRBD1. The trim removed 6 bases at V and 4 bases at J, leaving 8 bases unmatched. Germline V gene lookup returns CDR1 SNHLY and CDR2 FYNNEI. The CDR3 consists of 14 residues. CDR3: CASSLTGRGTEAFF. The CDR3 DNA reads as TGTGCCAGCAGCCTGACAGGGAGGGGCACTGAAGCTTTCTTT.

This clonotype was observed many times. The J gene is TRBJ2-4, the V gene TRBV7-8, with D possibly matching TRBD2 (6 bases). Trimming shortened V by 2 bases and J by 0 bases, and 14 bases separated the two germline ends. Germline V gene data show CDR1 as SGHVS and CDR2 as FQNEAQ. CDR3 length: 17 residues. The CDR3 region has the DNA TGTGCCAGCAGCTTATCGTGGGGAGGACTAGCCAAAAACATTCAGTACTTC. Encoded protein: CASSLSWGGLAKNIQYF.

J is TRBJ2-7 and V is TRBV7-9, with a tentative D call TRBD2 (5 bases). Germline lookup yields CDR1 SEHNR and CDR2 FQNEAQ (reference sequence). This CDR3 spans 11 amino acids. The V gene lost 5 bases and the J gene lost 6 bases, with 8 bases spanning the gap. In DNA form, the CDR3 reads TGTGCCAGCAGCCTCAGCGGCGAGCAGTACGTC. It translates to CASSLSGEQYV.

This clonotype was recorded at least ten times. This chain links TRBV7-2 with TRBJ2-7, with 7 bases that match TRBD1. This CDR3 has 15 residues. V shed 1 base and J 4 bases; nucleotides not matched to a gene: 7. The germline CDR1 and CDR2 sequences are SGHTA and FQGNSA. The CDR3 is CASSLDRGYGYEQYF. Written as DNA, the CDR3 is TGTGCCAGCAGCTTAGACAGGGGCTACGGGTACGAGCAGTACTTC.

This clonotype occurred a few times. This chain joins TRBV7-9 and TRBJ1-3; perhaps TRBD1 as D (6 bases). Trimming shortened V by 5 bases and J by 7 bases, and 15 bases separated the two germline ends. CDR3 size: 14 residues. Germline CDR1 and CDR2: SEHNR and FQNEAQ (reference sequence). CDR3 in amino acids: CASSPQQGRNTIYF. The CDR3 region has the DNA TGTGCCAGCAGCCCGCAACAGGGCCGGAACACCATATATTTT.

The J gene is TRBJ1-1, the V gene TRBV19; tentative D call: TRBD1 (6 bases). CDR1 is LNHDA, CDR2 SQIVND, per germline (reference sequence). V was trimmed by 6 bases and J by 1 base, leaving 15 bases between them. The length of the CDR3 is 15 residues. The CDR3 reads CASRPGWGQNTEAFF. Written as DNA, the CDR3 is TGTGCCAGTAGGCCCGGGTGGGGGCAGAACACTGAAGCTTTCTTT.

This chain links TRBV20-1 with TRBJ1-4, with D tentatively TRBD1 (6 bases). In germline, CDR1 is DFQATT, CDR2 SNEGSKA (reference sequence). The germline V and J ends were trimmed by 5 bases and 8 bases, with 18 bases remaining between them. CDR3 length: 14 amino acids. Here the CDR3 reads CSAQGSPDREKLFF. CDR3 nucleotide sequence: TGCAGTGCTCAGGGGAGTCCAGATCGGGAAAAACTGTTTTTT.

This chain joins TRBV10-3 and TRBJ2-3; 10 bases fit TRBD2. The V and J ends lost 5 bases and 5 bases, in that order; junction bases with no gene match: 4. The CDR3 totals 14 residues. Germline values: CDR1 ENHRY, CDR2 SYGVKD. The CDR3 coding sequence is TGTGCCATCAGTAGCGGGAGGGCCCGAGATACGCAGTATTTT. Amino acid sequence: CAISSGRARDTQYF.

This clonotype was detected ten times or more. The rearrangement uses TRBV20-1 and TRBJ1-3, with D perhaps TRBD1 (5 bases). CDR3 size: 14 residues. Germline V gives CDR1 DFQATT, CDR2 SNEGSKA (reference sequence). V was cut by 6 bases and J by 0 bases, with 12 bases left in between. The CDR3 protein is CSARRGYSGNTIYF. For the CDR3, the DNA is TGCAGTGCCCGAAGGGGCTACTCTGGAAACACCATATATTTT.

The sample holds many counts of this clonotype. The V call is TRBV7-9, the J call TRBJ2-1, with D unresolved. This CDR3 has 13 amino acids. V was clipped by 2 bases and J by 5 bases, with 7 bases between them. Per the germline V gene, CDR1 is SEHNR and CDR2 is FQNEAQ (reference sequence). CDR3 nucleotides: TGTGCCAGCAGCTTATACACGGACAATGAGCAGTTCTTC. Translated: CASSLYTDNEQFF. The full variable domain, completed using reference TRBV7-9 and TRBJ2-1, is DTGVSQNPRHKITKRGQNVTFRCDPISEHNRLYWYRQTLGQGPEFLTYFQNEAQLEKSRLLSDRFSAERPKGSFSTLEIQRTEQGDSAMYLCASSLYTDNEQFFGPGTRLTVL.

In its sample, this clonotype was seen a few times. The chain carries TRBV7-2 and TRBJ2-3, with D perhaps matching TRBD1 or TRBD2 (5 bases each). V lost 3 bases and J lost 2, with 9 bases in between. The CDR3 length is 14 residues. Germline V gives CDR1 SGHTA, CDR2 FQGNSA. CDR3 region: CASSFGALTDTQYF. The DNA for the CDR3 is TGTGCCAGCAGCTTCGGGGCACTCACAGATACGCAGTATTTT.

The sample holds many counts of this clonotype. This rearrangement joins TRBV6-1 to TRBJ2-3; 9 bases are shared with TRBD2. The V segment lost 8 bases and the J segment 5 bases; nucleotides outside the gene matches: 5. The germline gives CDR1 MNHNS, CDR2 SASEGT. This CDR3 is built from 13 residues. The CDR3 DNA reads as TGTGCCAGCGGGGCGGGAGGGGGAGATACGCAGTATTTT. It codes for CASGAGGGDTQYF.

This chain links TRBV7-2 with TRBJ1-1; tentatively, D is TRBD1 (6 bases). Germline-derived CDR1 and CDR2 are SGHTA and FQGNSA. Trimming left V 3 bases short and J 6 bases short, with 11 bases between. The CDR3 sequence is 13 residues long. The CDR3 is CASSFYREAEAFF. CDR3 nucleotide sequence: TGTGCCAGCAGCTTTTACAGGGAGGCTGAAGCTTTCTTT.

This clonotype occurred a few times. This chain links TRBV7-9 with TRBJ2-1, with D unclear. Trimming removed 5 bases from V and 0 bases from J, with 14 bases in between. From germline, CDR1 is SEHNR and CDR2 FQNEAQ (reference sequence). This CDR3 has 16 residues. The CDR3 region has the DNA TGTGCCAGCAGCCCCCCCTTGGGTCTCTCCTACAATGAGCAGTTCTTC. Encoded protein: CASSPPLGLSYNEQFF.

The V call is TRBV5-1, the J call TRBJ2-3, with 8 positions matching TRBD2. V trimming: 2 bases; J trimming: 2 bases; junction bases outside the gene matches: 4. In germline, CDR1 is SGHRS, CDR2 YFSETQ. The length of the CDR3 is 15 residues. This chain's CDR3 is CASSFTSGHTDTQYF. CDR3 bases: TGCGCCAGCAGCTTCACTAGCGGCCACACAGATACGCAGTATTTT.

This clonotype was picked up a small number of times. V usage is TRBV7-9 and J usage is TRBJ1-1, with 8 bases matching TRBD1. The CDR3 totals 13 residues. Germline trimming cut 6 bases from V and 9 bases from J; bases unmatched to any gene: 9. Germline V gene sequence: CDR1 SEHNR, CDR2 FQNEAQ (reference sequence). The CDR3 bases are TGTGCCAGCAGTTCCATCACAGGGGGGCAAGCTTTCTTT. This encodes CASSSITGGQAFF.

The J gene is TRBJ2-2, the V gene TRBV12-3 or TRBV12-4; D may be TRBD2 (5 bases). The CDR3 is 18 residues long. V was pared by 8 bases and J by 2 bases, with 24 bases between. This chain's CDR3 is CASSKPPLTRFNTGELFF. DNA for the CDR3: TGTGCCAGCTCAAAACCCCCCCTCACTAGATTTAACACCGGGGAGCTGTTTTTT.

The chain links TRBV12-3 or TRBV12-4 to TRBJ2-4, with D maybe TRBD2 (5 bases). The CDR3 length is 15 residues. Between the trimmed V and J ends, which lost 0 bases and 8 bases, there was a span of 14 bases. The CDR3 DNA sequence: TGTGCCAGCAGTTTAGCGGGAGCCCGGGGAGACATTCAGTACTTC. Its protein product is CASSLAGARGDIQYF.

The chain has TRBV28 and TRBJ2-3, with 8 bases lining up with TRBD2. Germline lookup yields CDR1 MDHEN and CDR2 SYDVKM. Germline trimming cut 6 bases from V and 5 bases from J; bases unmatched to any gene: 7. The length of the CDR3 is 14 residues. CDR3 sequence (DNA): TGTGCCAGCAGACCGGGACTAGGTCTAGATACGCAGTATTTT. Its protein product is CASRPGLGLDTQYF.

This clonotype was recorded a few times. The chain uses TRBV30 and TRBJ2-4; unclear D gene. V lost 0 bases and J lost 0, with 9 bases in between. Germline values: CDR1 GTSNPN, CDR2 SVGIG (reference sequence). CDR3 length: 15 residues. DNA for the CDR3: TGTGCCTGGAGTGTACGGCCCCTAGCCAAAAACATTCAGTACTTC. Translated, it gives CAWSVRPLAKNIQYF.

This clonotype was seen only a few times. The J gene is TRBJ2-2, the V gene TRBV4-2; 7 bases agree with TRBD2. Germline CDR1 is LGHNA and CDR2 is YNFKEQ. Trimming at V came to 6 bases and at J to 0 bases, leaving 4 bases not matched to a gene. This CDR3 has 15 residues. The CDR3 reads CASRVLASNTGELFF. In nucleotides, the CDR3 is TGTGCCAGCAGGGTACTAGCGTCGAACACCGGGGAGCTGTTTTTT.

This chain connects TRBV2 to TRBJ1-3; D unresolved. In germline, CDR1 is SNHLY, CDR2 FYNNEI. The CDR3 is 12 amino acids. The CDR3 protein is CARRNLGNTIYF. The CDR3 nucleotides read TGTGCGCGCAGGAATTTGGGAAACACCATATATTTT.

This sequence joins TRBV10-3 and TRBJ2-7, with D maybe TRBD1 (5 bases). CDR3 length: 12 amino acids. V gave up 6 bases and J gave up 2 bases, with 8 bases separating them. CDR1 is ENHRY, CDR2 SYGVKD, per germline. This CDR3 is CAIRKTAYEQYV. In DNA, the CDR3 is TGTGCCATCAGGAAGACAGCCTACGAGCAGTACGTC.

This clonotype was recorded at least ten times. The CDR3 protein is CASSQTGSEGYTF. DNA for the CDR3: TGTGCCAGCAGCCAGACAGGGTCCGAAGGCTACACCTTC. The chain recombines TRBV7-2 with TRBJ1-2; 7 bases are a match to TRBD1. CDR3 length equals 13 residues. Per germline, CDR1 SGHTA and CDR2 FQGNSA. J was trimmed by 8 bases and V by 5 bases; bases with no gene match: 8. Filled out from reference TRBV7-2 and TRBJ1-2, the complete variable domain reads GAGVSQSPSNKVTEKGKDVELRCDPISGHTALYWYRQSLGQGLEFLIYFQGNSAPDKSGLPSDRFSAERTGGSVSTLTIQRTQQEDSAVYLCASSQTGSEGYTFGSGTRLTVV.

The table lists this clonotype with a few counts. This sequence joins TRBV3-1 and TRBJ2-1; no clear D gene. The CDR3 runs 18 residues. Trimming shortened V by 5 bases and J by 4 bases, and 24 bases separated the two germline ends. Looked up from germline, CDR1 is LGHDT and CDR2 is YNNKEL (reference sequence). CDR3 sequence reads: CASSNPFGQTTIYNEQFF. CDR3 coding DNA: TGTGCCAGCAGCAACCCGTTCGGCCAGACCACAATATACAATGAGCAGTTCTTC.

This clonotype was found once. The V gene is TRBV12-3 or TRBV12-4, the J gene TRBJ1-5; D perhaps matches TRBD1 (5 bases). The length of the CDR3 is 13 residues. V was trimmed by 1 base and J by 11 bases, leaving 12 bases between them. In DNA, the CDR3 is TGTGCCAGCAGTTTAGTCTGGGGGACTGCCCAGCATTTT. Its protein is CASSLVWGTAQHF.

CDR3 region: CASSYTVGFPSSYEQYV. For the CDR3, the DNA is TGTGCCAGCAGTTACACCGTAGGGTTTCCCTCCTCCTACGAGCAGTACGTC. This chain uses TRBV6-2 or TRBV6-3 with TRBJ2-7; D not resolved. Germline CDR1 is MNHEY and CDR2 is SVGEGT. Trimming left V 2 bases short and J 0 bases short, with 17 bases between. This CDR3 spans 17 amino acids.

Notes on this clonotype: The CDR3 carries no conserved terminal phenylalanine or tryptophan, so it likely arises from a read error. The chain joins TRBV12-3 or TRBV12-4 to TRBJ2-1; D gene uncertain. The CDR3 contains 14 residues. V gave up 5 bases and J gave up 8 bases, with 16 bases separating them. The DNA of the CDR3 is TGTGCCAGCAGTCCCCGAGGTCCCTGGGATGAGCAGTTCCTC. Protein product: CASSPRGPWDEQFL.